The T cell receptor beta chain under discussion was sequenced for a study of CD8+CD57+ T cells in acquired aplastic anemia. CDR3 and TCR beta VDJ profiling relied on a genomic DNA template. TCRdb independently ran MiXCR on the reads; one entry per CDR3 protein. This sample has more than 250,000 distinct CDR3 sequences, with around 82% found just once. Study-wide results and limits: In common between the patients and the controls were twenty-nine CD8+ CDR3 sequences.

On this clonotype: Its antigen is currently unknown.

Trimming pared 5 bases from V and 0 bases from J, leaving 11 bases between. The CDR3 covers 15 residues. Germline V gene data show CDR1 as SGHTA and CDR2 as FQGNSA. Patients who underwent sequencing had shown CD8+CD57+ cell expansion by flow cytometry. Everyone among the patients had severe acquired aplastic anemia. Blood came from patients not yet given any therapy. Input material: sorted CD4+, CD8+, or CD8+CD57+ T cells (not recorded which) from PBMCs. The rearrangement uses TRBV7-2 and TRBJ2-1, with D perhaps matching TRBD1 or TRBD2 (5 bases each). This TCR was sampled from a human donor with aplastic anemia. The CDR3 nucleotides read TGTGCCAGCAGCGGGGACGGATCCTCCTACAATGAGCAGTTCTTC. As protein: CASSGDGSSYNEQFF.